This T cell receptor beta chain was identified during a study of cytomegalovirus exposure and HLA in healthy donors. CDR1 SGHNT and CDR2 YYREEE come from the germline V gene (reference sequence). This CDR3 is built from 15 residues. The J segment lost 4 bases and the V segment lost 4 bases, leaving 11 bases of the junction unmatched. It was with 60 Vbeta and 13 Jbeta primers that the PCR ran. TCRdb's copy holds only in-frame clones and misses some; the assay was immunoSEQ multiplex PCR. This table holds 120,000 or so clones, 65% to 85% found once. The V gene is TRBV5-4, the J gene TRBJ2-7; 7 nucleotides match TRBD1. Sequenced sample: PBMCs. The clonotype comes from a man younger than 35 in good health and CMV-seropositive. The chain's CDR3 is CASSEQGFPDYEQYF. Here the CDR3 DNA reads TGTGCCAGCAGCGAACAGGGGTTTCCTGATTACGAGCAGTACTTC.